Shown below are 9 T cell receptor beta chains from a single sample sequenced in a study of blood T cells in healthy people across ages. Together with a sample-barcoded 5' primer, a J-beta primer mix was included in a second PCR lasting about 6 to 11 cycles. MiXCR, applied by TCRdb to the 5' RACE reads, yields one record per CDR3 protein. The sample holds about 970,000 distinct CDR3 sequences; roughly 50% are singletons and the top ten take over 20%. Sequenced: blood. These receptors all come from a woman aged 60 to 75 in good health.

V is TRBV4-1 and J is TRBJ1-2; D not resolved. V lost 1 base to trimming and J lost 0 bases, with 12 bases between them. This CDR3 comprises 16 residues. The germline V gene encodes CDR1 MGHRA and CDR2 YSYEKL. The CDR3 protein is CASSQASQASNYGYTF. The CDR3 DNA reads as TGCGCCAGCAGCCAAGCGTCGCAGGCCTCTAACTATGGCTACACCTTC.

The chain joins TRBV3-1 to TRBJ2-7; 10 positions agree with TRBD2. The V and J ends lost 3 bases and 5 bases, in that order; junction bases with no gene match: 16. The CDR3 is made up of 18 amino acids. Per germline, CDR1 LGHDT and CDR2 YNNKEL (reference sequence). CDR3 residues: CASSHPKRASGSIDEQYF. CDR3 nucleotides: TGTGCCAGCAGCCACCCAAAAAGGGCTAGCGGGAGTATCGACGAGCAGTACTTC.

This clonotype came up a few times. The chain uses TRBV6-6 and TRBJ2-7; 8 nucleotides match TRBD2. The CDR3 totals 15 residues. Per the germline V gene, CDR1 is MNHNY and CDR2 is SVGAGI (reference sequence). After removal of 5 bases from V and 3 bases from J, the junction contained 9 bases not matched to a gene. CDR3 in DNA: TGTGCCAGCAGTAGCAGCGGGGGTACCATCTACGAGCAGTACTTC. This gives the protein CASSSSGGTIYEQYF.

The count of this clonotype is one. The V and J genes are TRBV29-1 and TRBJ2-2; D perhaps matches TRBD2 (6 bases). Germline CDR1 and CDR2: SQVTM and ANQGSEA. The CDR3 length is 12 residues. Trimming took off 7 bases at V and 7 bases at J, with 13 bases between the two ends. CDR3 nucleotide sequence: TGCAGCGCCGAGACTAGTCTCGGGGAGCTGTTTTTT. It codes for CSAETSLGELFF.

V is TRBV5-1 and J is TRBJ2-3, with 7 positions matching TRBD1. CDR1 and CDR2 from the germline V gene are SGHRS and YFSETQ. This CDR3 has 13 amino acids. J was trimmed by 14 bases and V by 4 bases; bases with no gene match: 13. Here the CDR3 DNA reads TGCGCCAGCAGCGGGGACAGTTTCCGATACGCGTATTTT. Its protein product is CASSGDSFRYAYF.

This clonotype was seen many times. The CDR3 DNA is TGCGCCAGCAGCACCCCGGCGCGGGCGGTTGCAACTAATGAAAAACTGTTTTTT. Amino acid sequence: CASSTPARAVATNEKLFF. This chain uses TRBV4-1 with TRBJ1-4; D remains ambiguous. Germline V gene sequence: CDR1 MGHRA, CDR2 YSYEKL. The CDR3 loop spans 18 amino acids. With 5 bases removed from V and 0 bases from J, the gap between germline ends came to 19 bases.

This clonotype showed up just a few times. The chain links TRBV7-9 to TRBJ2-7; D is unresolved. This CDR3 spans 14 amino acids. Germline values: CDR1 SEHNR, CDR2 FQNEAQ (reference sequence). With 5 bases removed from V and 0 bases from J, the gap between germline ends came to 11 bases. CDR3 in DNA: TGTGCCAGCAGCAAACTGGGGATCTCCTACGAGCAGTACTTC. It specifies CASSKLGISYEQYF.

The genes are TRBV28 and TRBJ2-1; TRBD2 aligns across 8 bases. The CDR3 sequence is 13 residues long. The germline gives CDR1 MDHEN, CDR2 SYDVKM. Germline trimming cut 7 bases from V and 6 bases from J; bases unmatched to any gene: 5. This CDR3 reads CASTGTRPNEQFF. CDR3 nucleotides: TGTGCCAGCACGGGGACTAGGCCCAATGAGCAGTTCTTC.

The gene calls are TRBV11-3 and TRBJ2-1, with unresolved D. TRBJ2-7 matches the DNA end more closely, so the J call is doubtful. Germline V gene data show CDR1 as SGHNT and CDR2 as YENEEA. This CDR3 has 15 amino acids. The DNA for the CDR3 is TGTGCCAGCAGCTTAGGAACTACTAAAGACAATGAGCAGTACTTC. It is translated as CASSLGTTKDNEQYF.